This record covers a single TCR beta chain. The CDR3 runs 11 residues. Trimming pared 4 bases from V and 2 bases from J, leaving 1 base between. Per the germline V gene, CDR1 is MGHRA and CDR2 is YSYEKL. TCR sequencing used cDNA made by reverse transcription of extracted RNA. Sequencing used immunoSEQ multiplex PCR; TCRdb keeps in-frame clones, though not all of them. The sample holds 150,000 to 200,000 clones, roughly 70% seen once. This entry comes from a study of CD8+ T cells in alopecia areata. The rearrangement joins TRBV4-1 to TRBJ2-3; D gene uncertain. This TCR derives from a human donor with alopecia areata. This specimen was CD8+ T cells sorted from blood, taken at week 0. The CDR3 bases are TGCGCCAGCAGCCTCACAGATACGCAGTATTTT. The encoded protein is CASSLTDTQYF.